Included here is one TCR beta chain sequence, with context. The antigen remains unidentified. Replicate PCRs run on sorted subsets employed roughly 190 ng DNA, approximately 30,000 T cell genomes. Profiled with immunoSEQ multiplex PCR; TCRdb holds only in-frame clones, not every one. The sample holds 2.3 million or so clones, over 85% seen once. This entry comes from a study of shared clonotypes between healthy human individuals. About the research overall: With ages of 18 to 49, the donors were two women and three men.

This CDR3 has 15 residues. The V segment lost 4 bases and the J segment 8 bases; nucleotides outside the gene matches: 9. CDR1 and CDR2 (germline): SGHNT, YYREEE (reference sequence). Donors, healthy HIV-negative adults, lacked recent acute infections or vaccinations. Study observations and caveats: Four donors held about 5% of naive CD4 clonotypes in common.

This TCR was sampled from a man younger than 30 in good health. Some clones in this sample may be carry-over from other donors' samples. Material for sequencing was naive CD4+ T cells from PBMCs. The subset is: CD45RA+ positively selected. The chain links TRBV5-4 to TRBJ2-1, with 10 bases fitting TRBD1. The CDR3 region is CASSTGTGVYYEQFF. The CDR3 DNA reads as TGTGCCAGCAGCACCGGGACAGGGGTTTACTATGAGCAGTTCTTC.